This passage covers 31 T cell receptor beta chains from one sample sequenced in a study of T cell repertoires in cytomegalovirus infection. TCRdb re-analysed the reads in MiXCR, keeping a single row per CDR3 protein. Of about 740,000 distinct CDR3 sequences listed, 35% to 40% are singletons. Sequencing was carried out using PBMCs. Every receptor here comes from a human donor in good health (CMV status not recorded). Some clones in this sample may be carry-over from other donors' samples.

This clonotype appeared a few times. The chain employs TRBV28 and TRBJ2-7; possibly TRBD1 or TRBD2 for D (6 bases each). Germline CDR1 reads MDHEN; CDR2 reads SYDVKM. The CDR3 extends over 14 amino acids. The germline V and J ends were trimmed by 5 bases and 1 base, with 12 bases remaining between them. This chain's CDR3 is CASSPRGTSYEQYF. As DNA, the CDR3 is TGTGCCAGCAGTCCAAGGGGGACTTCCTACGAGCAGTACTTC.

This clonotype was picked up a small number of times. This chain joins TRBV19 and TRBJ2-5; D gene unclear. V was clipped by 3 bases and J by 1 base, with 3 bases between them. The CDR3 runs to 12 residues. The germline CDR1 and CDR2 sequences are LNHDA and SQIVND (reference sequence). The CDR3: CASSIGQETQYF. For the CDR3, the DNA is TGTGCCAGTAGTATTGGCCAAGAGACCCAGTACTTC.

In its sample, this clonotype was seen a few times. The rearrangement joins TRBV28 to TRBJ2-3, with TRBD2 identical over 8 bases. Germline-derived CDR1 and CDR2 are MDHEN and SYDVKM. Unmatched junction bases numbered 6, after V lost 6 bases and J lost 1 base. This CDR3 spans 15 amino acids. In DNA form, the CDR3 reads TGTGCCAGCAGCGGGGGGGCCTTTGGCACAGATACGCAGTATTTT. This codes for CASSGGAFGTDTQYF.

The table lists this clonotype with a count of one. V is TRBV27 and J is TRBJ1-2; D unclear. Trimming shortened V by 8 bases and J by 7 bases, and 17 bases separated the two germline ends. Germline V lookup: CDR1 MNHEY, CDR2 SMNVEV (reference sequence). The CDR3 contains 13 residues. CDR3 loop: CASAAPTGGGYTF. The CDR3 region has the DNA TGTGCCAGCGCCGCCCCGACGGGAGGTGGCTACACCTTC.

The CDR3 sequence: CATSENGLAGGAPYEQYF. DNA for the CDR3: TGTGCCACCAGCGAAAACGGACTAGCGGGAGGTGCTCCGTACGAGCAGTACTTC. The rearrangement uses TRBV15 and TRBJ2-7; 14 nucleotides match TRBD2. This CDR3 comprises 18 residues. Germline loops: CDR1 LNHNV, CDR2 YYDKDF (reference sequence). Unmatched junction bases numbered 13, after V lost 5 bases and J lost 4 bases.

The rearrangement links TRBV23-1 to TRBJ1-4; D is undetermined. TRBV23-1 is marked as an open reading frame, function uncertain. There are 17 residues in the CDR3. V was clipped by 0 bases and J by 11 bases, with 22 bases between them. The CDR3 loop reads CASSQSLKTNDFDKLFF. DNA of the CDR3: TGCGCCAGCAGTCAATCCCTAAAAACGAACGATTTTGATAAACTGTTTTTT.

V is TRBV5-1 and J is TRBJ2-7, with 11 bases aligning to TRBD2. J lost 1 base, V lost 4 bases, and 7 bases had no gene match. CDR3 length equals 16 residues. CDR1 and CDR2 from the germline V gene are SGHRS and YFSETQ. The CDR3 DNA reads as TGCGCCAGCAGCGGGACTAGCGGTTGGTCTTCCTACGAGCAGTACTTC. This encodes CASSGTSGWSSYEQYF.

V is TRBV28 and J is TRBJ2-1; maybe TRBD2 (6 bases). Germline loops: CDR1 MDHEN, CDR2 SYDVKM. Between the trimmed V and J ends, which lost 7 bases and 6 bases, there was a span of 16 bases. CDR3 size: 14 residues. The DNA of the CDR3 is TGTGCCAGCACCATTAACCCCGGGGGCAATGAGCAGTTCTTC. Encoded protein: CASTINPGGNEQFF.

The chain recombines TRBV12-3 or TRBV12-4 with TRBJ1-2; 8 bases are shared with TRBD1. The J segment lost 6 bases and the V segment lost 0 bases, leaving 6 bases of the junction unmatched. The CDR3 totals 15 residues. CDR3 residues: CASSLAQRTGHGYTF. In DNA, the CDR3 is TGTGCCAGCAGTTTAGCTCAGAGGACAGGGCATGGCTACACCTTC.

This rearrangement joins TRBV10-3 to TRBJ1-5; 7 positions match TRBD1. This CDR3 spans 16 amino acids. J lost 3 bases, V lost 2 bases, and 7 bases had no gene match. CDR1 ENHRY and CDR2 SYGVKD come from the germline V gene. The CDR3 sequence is CAISERVGTVNQPQHF. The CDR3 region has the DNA TGTGCCATCAGTGAGCGGGTCGGGACAGTCAATCAGCCCCAGCATTTT.

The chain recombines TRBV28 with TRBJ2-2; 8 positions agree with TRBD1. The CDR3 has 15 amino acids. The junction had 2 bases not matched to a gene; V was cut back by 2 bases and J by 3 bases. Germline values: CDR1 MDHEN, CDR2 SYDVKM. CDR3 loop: CASSLETGDTGELFF. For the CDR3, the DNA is TGTGCCAGCAGTTTAGAGACAGGGGACACCGGGGAGCTGTTTTTT.

The CDR3 DNA sequence: TGTGCCAGCAGTTTATTCTTTGCGGAATACACAGATACGCAGTATTTT. This gives the protein CASSLFFAEYTDTQYF. This chain connects TRBV28 to TRBJ2-3; no clear D gene. In germline, CDR1 is MDHEN, CDR2 SYDVKM. The CDR3 sequence is 16 residues long. Trimming left V 1 base short and J 2 bases short, with 13 bases between.

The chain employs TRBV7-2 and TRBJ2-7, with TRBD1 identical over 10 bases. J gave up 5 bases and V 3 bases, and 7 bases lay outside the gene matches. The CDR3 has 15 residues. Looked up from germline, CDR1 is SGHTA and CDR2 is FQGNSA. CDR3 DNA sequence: TGTGCCAGCAGCTTTCCCCGGGACAGGGGTAACGAGCAGTACTTC. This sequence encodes CASSFPRDRGNEQYF.

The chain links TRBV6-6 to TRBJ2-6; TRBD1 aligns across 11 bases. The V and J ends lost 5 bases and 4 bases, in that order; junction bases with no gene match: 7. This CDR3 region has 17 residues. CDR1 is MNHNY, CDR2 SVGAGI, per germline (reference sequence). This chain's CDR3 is CASSKGQGGAGANVLTF. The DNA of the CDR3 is TGTGCCAGCAGTAAGGGACAGGGGGGGGCCGGGGCCAACGTCCTGACTTTC.

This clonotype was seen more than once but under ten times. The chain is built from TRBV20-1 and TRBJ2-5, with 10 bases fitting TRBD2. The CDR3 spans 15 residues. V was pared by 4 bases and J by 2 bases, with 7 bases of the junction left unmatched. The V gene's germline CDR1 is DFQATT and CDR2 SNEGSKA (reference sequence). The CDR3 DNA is TGCAGTGCTAAATCTAGCGGGAGCCATCAAGAGACCCAGTACTTC. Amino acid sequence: CSAKSSGSHQETQYF.

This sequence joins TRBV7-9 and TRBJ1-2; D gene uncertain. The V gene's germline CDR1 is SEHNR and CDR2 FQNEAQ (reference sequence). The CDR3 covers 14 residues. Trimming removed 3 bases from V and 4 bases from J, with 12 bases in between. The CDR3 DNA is TGTGCCAGCAGCTTTTACGGGGATCGCTATGGCTACACCTTC. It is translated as CASSFYGDRYGYTF.

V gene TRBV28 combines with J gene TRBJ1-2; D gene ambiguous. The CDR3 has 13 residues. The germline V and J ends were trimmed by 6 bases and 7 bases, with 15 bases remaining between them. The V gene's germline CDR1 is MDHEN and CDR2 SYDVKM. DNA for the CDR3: TGTGCCAGCAGGTCCGCAGGAGTTGGTGGCTACACCTTC. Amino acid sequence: CASRSAGVGGYTF.

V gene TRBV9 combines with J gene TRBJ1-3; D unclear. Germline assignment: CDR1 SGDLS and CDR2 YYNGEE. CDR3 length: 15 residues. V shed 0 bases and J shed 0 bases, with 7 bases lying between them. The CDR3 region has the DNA TGTGCCAGCAGCGTAGAAGTGGTCTCTGGAAACACCATATATTTT. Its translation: CASSVEVVSGNTIYF.

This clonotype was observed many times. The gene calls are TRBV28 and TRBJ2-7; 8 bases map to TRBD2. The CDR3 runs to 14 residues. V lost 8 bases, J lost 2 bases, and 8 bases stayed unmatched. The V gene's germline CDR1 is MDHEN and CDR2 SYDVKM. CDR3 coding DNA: TGTGCCAGCTCCCGGGGGGGTAGCCCCTACGAGCAGTACTTC. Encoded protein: CASSRGGSPYEQYF.

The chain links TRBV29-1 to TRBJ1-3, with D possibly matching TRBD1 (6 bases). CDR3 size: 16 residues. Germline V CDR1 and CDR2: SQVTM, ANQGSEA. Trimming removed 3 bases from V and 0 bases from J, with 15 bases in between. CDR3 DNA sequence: TGCAGCGTTGAGGGCAGGGGACTTAGCTCTGGAAACACCATATATTTT. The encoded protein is CSVEGRGLSSGNTIYF.

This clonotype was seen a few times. The chain's CDR3 is CASSLKTSGGIHEQYF. For the CDR3, the DNA is TGTGCCAGCAGCCTTAAGACTAGCGGGGGTATCCACGAGCAGTACTTC. V is TRBV3-1 and J is TRBJ2-7; 12 bases align to TRBD2. This CDR3 has 16 residues. V lost 4 bases and J lost 5; bases outside the gene matches: 9. Germline V gene lookup returns CDR1 LGHDT and CDR2 YNNKEL (reference sequence).

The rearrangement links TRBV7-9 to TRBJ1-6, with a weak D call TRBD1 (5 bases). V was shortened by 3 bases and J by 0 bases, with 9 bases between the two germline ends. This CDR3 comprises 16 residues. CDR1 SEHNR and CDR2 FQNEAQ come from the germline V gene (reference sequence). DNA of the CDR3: TGTGCCAGCAGCTTTAGGGACGGCTCCTATAATTCACCCCTCCACTTT. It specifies CASSFRDGSYNSPLHF.

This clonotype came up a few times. Written as DNA, the CDR3 is TGTGCCAGCAGTTTATTGAGGTGGACTGAAGCTTTCTTT. Translating it yields CASSLLRWTEAFF. The chain recombines TRBV27 with TRBJ1-1; D gene uncertain. Germline CDR1 reads MNHEY; CDR2 reads SMNVEV (reference sequence). There are 13 residues in the CDR3. V was clipped by 1 base and J by 5 bases, with 8 bases between them.

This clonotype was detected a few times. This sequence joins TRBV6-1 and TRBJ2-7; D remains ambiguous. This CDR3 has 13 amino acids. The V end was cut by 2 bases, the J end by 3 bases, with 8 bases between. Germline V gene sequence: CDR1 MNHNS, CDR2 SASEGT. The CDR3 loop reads CASSEHGRYEQYF. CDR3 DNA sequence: TGTGCCAGCAGTGAACACGGCCGCTACGAGCAGTACTTC.

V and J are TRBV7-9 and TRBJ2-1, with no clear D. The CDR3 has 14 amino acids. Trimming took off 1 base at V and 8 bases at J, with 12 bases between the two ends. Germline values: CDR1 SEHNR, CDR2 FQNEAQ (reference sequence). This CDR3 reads CASSLGISEDEQFF. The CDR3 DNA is TGTGCCAGCAGCTTAGGGATCTCAGAGGATGAGCAGTTCTTC.

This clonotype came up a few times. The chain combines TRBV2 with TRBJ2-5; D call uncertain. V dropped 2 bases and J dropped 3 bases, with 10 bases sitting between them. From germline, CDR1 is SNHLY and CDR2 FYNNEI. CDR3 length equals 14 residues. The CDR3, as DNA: TGTGCCAGCAGTGAAAGGGTAGGGAAAGAGACCCAGTACTTC. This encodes CASSERVGKETQYF.

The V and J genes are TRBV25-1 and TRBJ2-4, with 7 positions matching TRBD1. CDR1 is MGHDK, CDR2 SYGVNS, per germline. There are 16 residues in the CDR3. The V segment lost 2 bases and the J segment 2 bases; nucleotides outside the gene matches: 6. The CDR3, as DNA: TGTGCCAGCAGTGAAGCGACAGGGAGTTCCAAAAACATTCAGTACTTC. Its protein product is CASSEATGSSKNIQYF. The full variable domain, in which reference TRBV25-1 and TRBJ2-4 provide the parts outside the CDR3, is EADIYQTPRYLVIGTGKKITLECSQTMGHDKMYWYQQDPGMELHLIHYSYGVNSTEKGDLSSESTVSRIRTEHFPLTLESARPSHTSQYLCASSEATGSSKNIQYFGAGTRLSVL.

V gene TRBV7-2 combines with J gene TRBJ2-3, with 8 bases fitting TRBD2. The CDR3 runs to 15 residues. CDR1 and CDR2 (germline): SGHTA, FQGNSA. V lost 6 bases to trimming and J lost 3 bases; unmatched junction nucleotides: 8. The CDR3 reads CASRFIGTSTDTQYF. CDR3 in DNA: TGTGCCAGCAGATTTATTGGGACTAGTACAGATACGCAGTATTTT.

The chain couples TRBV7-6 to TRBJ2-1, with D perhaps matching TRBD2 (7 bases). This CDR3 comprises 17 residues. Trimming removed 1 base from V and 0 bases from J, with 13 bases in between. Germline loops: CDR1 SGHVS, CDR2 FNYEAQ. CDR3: CASSLEGGGVSYNEQFF. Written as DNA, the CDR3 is TGTGCCAGCAGCTTAGAGGGGGGAGGGGTCTCCTACAATGAGCAGTTCTTC.

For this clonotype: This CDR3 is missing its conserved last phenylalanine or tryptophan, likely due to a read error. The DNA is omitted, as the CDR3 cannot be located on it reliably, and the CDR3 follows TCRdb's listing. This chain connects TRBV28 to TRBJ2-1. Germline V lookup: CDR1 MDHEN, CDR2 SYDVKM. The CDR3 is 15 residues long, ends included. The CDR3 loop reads CASSPSPGSYNEQLL.

The CDR3 loop reads CASSYTSGPRRETQYF. CDR3 nucleotide sequence: TGTGCCAGCAGTTACACTAGCGGGCCCCGTCGGGAGACCCAGTACTTC. V gene TRBV12-3 or TRBV12-4 combines with J gene TRBJ2-5; TRBD2 agrees at 9 bases. The trim removed 4 bases at V and 5 bases at J, leaving 11 bases unmatched. There are 16 residues in the CDR3.